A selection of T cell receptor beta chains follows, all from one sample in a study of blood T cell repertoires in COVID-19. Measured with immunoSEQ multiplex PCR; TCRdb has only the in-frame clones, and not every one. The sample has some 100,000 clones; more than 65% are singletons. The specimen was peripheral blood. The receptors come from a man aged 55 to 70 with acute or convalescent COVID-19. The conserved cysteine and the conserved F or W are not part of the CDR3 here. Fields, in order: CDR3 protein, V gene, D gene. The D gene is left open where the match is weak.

CDR3 protein: ASSFGQGTANYGYT
V gene: TRBV5-5
D gene: TRBD1

CDR3 protein: ASSLGHRYNSPLH
V gene: TRBV5-5
D gene: -

CDR3 protein: ASSGQGLAKNIQY
V gene: TRBV25-1
D gene: TRBD1

CDR3 protein: ASSPLPGQGVPIWGYT
V gene: TRBV11-2
D gene: TRBD1

CDR3 protein: ASNRSPGRGLETQY
V gene: TRBV19
D gene: TRBD1

CDR3 protein: ASSSRTGPNEQF
V gene: TRBV11-3
D gene: -

CDR3 protein: ASSSTGSPFYEQY
V gene: TRBV5-1
D gene: -

CDR3 protein: ASSQPQNTYEQY
V gene: TRBV4-2
D gene: -

CDR3 protein: SVDTVRMNTEAF
V gene: TRBV29-1
D gene: -

CDR3 protein: ASSPYTGDTEAF
V gene: TRBV18
D gene: TRBD1

CDR3 protein: ASSSQINYGYT
V gene: TRBV5-8
D gene: -

CDR3 protein: ASTPGGAEAF
V gene: TRBV6-2/TRBV6-3
D gene: -

CDR3 protein: ASSLGAGGTGELF
V gene: TRBV7-2
D gene: -

CDR3 protein: ASRSTGETQY
V gene: TRBV5-1
D gene: -

CDR3 protein: ASSAADRLVGTQY
V gene: TRBV19
D gene: -

CDR3 protein: ASSFGQGQSPLH
V gene: TRBV13
D gene: TRBD1

CDR3 protein: ASRGGLGPGEQY
V gene: TRBV2
D gene: -

CDR3 protein: ASSIFSGAYNEQF
V gene: TRBV19
D gene: -

CDR3 protein: ASSSLAGTDTQY
V gene: TRBV5-1
D gene: TRBD2

CDR3 protein: ASSRSGSWPSNYGYT
V gene: TRBV3-1/TRBV3-2
D gene: -

CDR3 protein: ASSPGTGGFYEQY
V gene: TRBV7-2
D gene: TRBD1

CDR3 protein: ASSTGQGRMETQY
V gene: TRBV11-2
D gene: TRBD1

CDR3 protein: AWSVGDISYSGANVLT
V gene: TRBV30
D gene: -

CDR3 protein: ASSFRTGSYEQY
V gene: TRBV6-2/TRBV6-3
D gene: TRBD1

CDR3 protein: ASSVGGSSYEQY
V gene: TRBV9
D gene: -

CDR3 protein: ASSPLAGGTQY
V gene: TRBV19
D gene: TRBD2

CDR3 protein: ASSPDRGRYEQY
V gene: TRBV5-6
D gene: TRBD1

CDR3 protein: ASSRDRVETQY
V gene: TRBV7-8
D gene: TRBD1

CDR3 protein: ASSVTGGGKTEAF
V gene: TRBV19
D gene: TRBD1

CDR3 protein: ASSWTGPTDTQY
V gene: TRBV5-1
D gene: TRBD1

CDR3 protein: ASRPGTGLNQPQH
V gene: TRBV5-5
D gene: TRBD1

CDR3 protein: ASSRGGLNEKLF
V gene: TRBV6-2/TRBV6-3
D gene: TRBD1

CDR3 protein: ASSEGGSNTEAF
V gene: TRBV10-2
D gene: -

CDR3 protein: ASNGPYTEAF
V gene: TRBV19
D gene: -

CDR3 protein: ASSLKRTDQETQY
V gene: TRBV18
D gene: -

CDR3 protein: ASSLGPSGRYEQY
V gene: TRBV7-2
D gene: TRBD2

CDR3 protein: SASYLGLLDTQY
V gene: TRBV20-1
D gene: -

CDR3 protein: ASSLEGQSSNEKLF
V gene: TRBV5-4
D gene: -

CDR3 protein: ASSPGLAGPTGYNEQF
V gene: TRBV5-4
D gene: TRBD2

CDR3 protein: ATSSPGPLYEQY
V gene: TRBV24-1
D gene: -

CDR3 protein: AISETDSSGNTIY
V gene: TRBV10-3
D gene: -

CDR3 protein: ASSKDSPRGGTDTQY
V gene: TRBV21-1
D gene: -

CDR3 protein: ASSHLTGGNEQF
V gene: TRBV6-6
D gene: TRBD1

CDR3 protein: ASSNFSYEQY
V gene: TRBV7-2
D gene: -

CDR3 protein: ASSPRQGGRNTEAF
V gene: TRBV7-2
D gene: TRBD1

CDR3 protein: ASSYRENSNQPQH
V gene: TRBV4-1
D gene: -

CDR3 protein: ASSQGVGRQNTEAF
V gene: TRBV3-1/TRBV3-2
D gene: -

CDR3 protein: ASSEVGGQTGELF
V gene: TRBV6-1
D gene: -

CDR3 protein: ASRVGNLNTEAF
V gene: TRBV19
D gene: -

CDR3 protein: SVEDYSPLDTQY
V gene: TRBV29-1
D gene: -

CDR3 protein: AISGGGEYNGYT
V gene: TRBV10-3
D gene: TRBD1

CDR3 protein: ASSDRGRGGYT
V gene: TRBV2
D gene: TRBD1

CDR3 protein: ASMRTSLGAGELF
V gene: TRBV11-3
D gene: TRBD2

CDR3 protein: ASSLARAAGELF
V gene: TRBV5-1
D gene: -

CDR3 protein: ASSSPGRGDTEAF
V gene: TRBV28
D gene: -

CDR3 protein: ASSIGSGISPLH
V gene: TRBV19
D gene: -

CDR3 protein: ASSQDGGASPLH
V gene: TRBV5-6
D gene: -

CDR3 protein: ASSQDRGITNTEAF
V gene: TRBV4-3
D gene: TRBD1

CDR3 protein: ASNPGQSKTQY
V gene: TRBV2
D gene: -